A selection of T cell receptor beta chains follows, all from one sample in a study of CD8 T cells in Susac syndrome. A single record per CDR3 protein comes from TCRdb applying MiXCR to the immunoSEQ multiplex PCR reads. The sample lists 300,000 or so distinct CDR3 sequences, roughly 94% occurring once. Sequenced: CD4+ T cells from PBMCs. These receptors originate from a human donor with multiple sclerosis. Both conserved end residues are part of each CDR3. Each record gives: D gene, V gene, J gene, clone size, CDR3 protein, CDR3 DNA. D genes are given only for firm matches. Part of the rows lack a size; the others show once, few, many or a class for expanded clones.

-,TRBV2,TRBJ1-2,-,CASLGGNYGYTF,TGTGCCAGCTTAGGGGGAAACTATGGCTACACCTTC
-,TRBV18,TRBJ2-1,few,CASSPTGYNEQFF,TGTGCCAGCTCACCAACGGGGTACAATGAGCAGTTCTTC
-,TRBV6-5,TRBJ2-1,-,CASSYDRVSYNEQFF,TGTGCCAGCAGTTACGACAGAGTCTCCTACAATGAGCAGTTCTTC
TRBD1,TRBV6-1,TRBJ2-2,-,CASSWEQGAGELFF,TGTGCCAGCAGTTGGGAGCAGGGGGCCGGGGAGCTGTTTTTT
-,TRBV25-1,TRBJ2-3,-,CASSATLGTDTQYF,TGTGCCAGCAGTGCCACACTAGGAACAGATACGCAGTATTTT
-,TRBV29-1,TRBJ2-5,-,CSAGTRGTGETQYF,TGCAGCGCCGGGACCCGGGGGACTGGGGAGACCCAGTACTTC
TRBD2,TRBV12-3/TRBV12-4,TRBJ2-5,-,CASSLAQGLAVETQYF,TGTGCCAGCAGTTTAGCCCAGGGACTAGCGGTGGAGACCCAGTACTTC
TRBD1,TRBV23-1,TRBJ2-1,-,CASSHPINGWTGVNEQFF,TGCGCCAGCAGTCACCCCATAAATGGGTGGACAGGGGTCAATGAGCAGTTCTTC
TRBD1,TRBV4-2,TRBJ1-5,-,CASSSAPGQGALNQPQHF,TGTGCCAGCAGCTCGGCCCCGGGACAGGGTGCCCTCAATCAGCCCCAGCATTTT
TRBD1,TRBV6-1,TRBJ1-2,few,CASSHWGTGRSYGYTF,TGTGCCAGCAGCCACTGGGGGACAGGGCGGAGCTATGGCTACACCTTC
-,TRBV7-2,TRBJ2-2,few,CASSFAGTGELFF,TGTGCCAGCAGCTTTGCGGGCACCGGGGAGCTGTTTTTT
TRBD2,TRBV2,TRBJ2-1,-,CASRILEASGDNEQFF,TGTGCCAGCAGGATCTTGGAGGCTAGCGGGGACAATGAGCAGTTCTTC
TRBD1,TRBV6-5,TRBJ2-7,-,CASSRSDRATGEQYF,TGTGCCAGCAGTCGATCCGACAGGGCAACAGGGGAGCAGTACTTC
TRBD1,TRBV6-5,TRBJ1-1,-,CASRNPDRGLTVNTEAFF,TGTGCCAGCCGTAACCCGGACAGGGGGCTGACGGTTAACACTGAAGCTTTCTTT
-,TRBV11-2,TRBJ2-7,-,CASSAGLFYEQYF,TGTGCCAGCAGCGCCGGACTTTTCTACGAGCAGTACTTC
TRBD2,TRBV6-1,TRBJ2-3,-,CASGGRLAGGPGTDTQYF,TGTGCCAGCGGGGGGAGACTAGCGGGAGGCCCCGGCACAGATACGCAGTATTTT
-,TRBV29-1,TRBJ1-1,-,CSVDRGPTEAFF,TGCAGCGTTGATCGGGGACCCACTGAAGCTTTCTTT
-,TRBV27,TRBJ2-1,-,CASSLSLGGSPSSYNEQFF,TGTGCCAGCAGTTTATCGTTAGGTGGAAGCCCCAGCTCCTACAATGAGCAGTTCTTC
-,TRBV7-3,TRBJ2-5,-,CASSLSGPRETQYF,TGTGCCAGCAGCTTATCGGGGCCCCGGGAGACCCAGTACTTC
-,TRBV4-3,TRBJ2-7,-,CASSQEIHFGMTYEQYF,TGCGCCAGCAGCCAAGAGATTCACTTTGGGATGACCTACGAGCAGTACTTC
-,TRBV6-2/TRBV6-3,TRBJ2-3,-,CASSNGDTQYF,TGTGCCAGCAGCAACGGGGATACGCAGTATTTT
-,TRBV10-3,TRBJ2-7,once,CAIRTDLGSYEQYF,TGTGCCATCAGAACCGATCTAGGATCCTACGAGCAGTACTTC
-,TRBV20-1,TRBJ1-2,-,CSASANYGYTF,TGCAGCGCCTCAGCTAACTATGGCTACACCTTC
-,TRBV12-3/TRBV12-4,TRBJ2-4,-,CASSLNGGMKNIQYF,TGTGCCAGCAGTTTGAACGGGGGAATGAAAAACATTCAGTACTTC
-,TRBV20-1,TRBJ1-4,-,CSAEYRDEKLFF,TGCAGTGCGGAATACAGGGATGAAAAACTGTTTTTT
-,TRBV12-3/TRBV12-4,TRBJ2-3,-,CASSSQGGGTDTQYF,TGTGCCAGCAGTTCTCAGGGGGGTGGCACAGATACGCAGTATTTT
-,TRBV29-1,TRBJ1-1,-,CSVESQGFTEAFF,TGCAGCGTTGAGTCCCAAGGCTTCACTGAAGCTTTCTTT
-,TRBV6-6,TRBJ2-5,-,CASEGERETQYF,TGTGCCAGCGAAGGGGAAAGAGAGACCCAGTACTTC
-,TRBV29-1,TRBJ2-7,-,CSVESPLTYEQYF,TGCAGCGTTGAAAGCCCGTTAACCTACGAGCAGTACTTC
-,TRBV5-1,TRBJ2-1,-,CASSLGQANEQFF,TGCGCCAGCAGCTTGGGACAGGCTAATGAGCAGTTCTTC
TRBD2,TRBV7-2,TRBJ2-3,-,CASSHFRREGTDTQYF,TGTGCCAGCAGCCACTTCCGGCGGGAGGGGACAGATACGCAGTATTTT
-,TRBV11-2,TRBJ2-4,-,CASSRDVIQYF,TGTGCCAGCAGCCGCGACGTGATTCAGTACTTC
-,TRBV2,TRBJ2-1,-,CASNLNEQFF,TGTGCCAGCAACTTAAATGAGCAGTTCTTC
-,TRBV24-1,TRBJ1-2,-,CATSRTGRDGYTF,TGTGCCACCAGTCGCACAGGGCGGGATGGCTACACCTTC
TRBD1,TRBV29-1,TRBJ2-1,-,CSVEDEDRSSYNEQFF,TGCAGCGTTGAAGATGAGGACAGGAGCTCCTACAATGAGCAGTTCTTC
-,TRBV19,TRBJ2-3,-,CASSRTSPTDTQYF,TGTGCCAGTAGTCGCACCTCCCCAACAGATACGCAGTATTTT
-,TRBV6-6,TRBJ2-7,-,CASSYGQNYEQYF,TGTGCCAGCAGTTACGGGCAGAACTACGAGCAGTACTTC
-,TRBV12-3/TRBV12-4,TRBJ1-1,-,CASSFETAARNTEAFF,TGTGCCAGCAGTTTTGAGACCGCGGCGAGGAACACTGAAGCTTTCTTT
TRBD1,TRBV19,TRBJ1-5,-,CASSPGGQPQHF,TGTGCCAGTAGTCCAGGGGGCCAGCCCCAGCATTTT
TRBD1,TRBV20-1,TRBJ1-5,-,CSATTGNQPQHF,TGCAGTGCCACGACAGGGAATCAGCCCCAGCATTTT
TRBD1,TRBV18,TRBJ2-3,-,CASSPDRGRTDTQYF,TGTGCCAGCTCACCAGACAGGGGGCGCACAGATACGCAGTATTTT
-,TRBV28,TRBJ1-5,-,CASSQGHENQPQHF,TGTGCCAGCAGTCAGGGACACGAGAATCAGCCCCAGCATTTT
TRBD1,TRBV4-1,TRBJ1-5,-,CASSHLQGYSNQPQHF,TGCGCCAGCAGCCACCTACAGGGGTATAGCAATCAGCCCCAGCATTTT
-,TRBV12-3/TRBV12-4,TRBJ2-2,-,CASRMTGEIGELFF,TGTGCCAGCAGGATGACAGGAGAAATCGGGGAGCTGTTTTTT
TRBD1,TRBV29-1,TRBJ2-1,-,CSVDRDRAAGEQFF,TGCAGCGTTGATAGGGACAGGGCCGCCGGTGAGCAGTTCTTC
-,TRBV30,TRBJ2-5,-,CAWRSMETQYF,TGTGCCTGGAGGTCCATGGAGACCCAGTACTTC
TRBD1,TRBV5-1,TRBJ1-2,-,CASSLDGRGHGYTF,TGCGCCAGCAGCTTGGACGGCAGGGGGCATGGCTACACCTTC
-,TRBV6-1,TRBJ1-1,-,CGEHHDRRGGVSTEAFF,TGTGGAGAACACCATGACAGGAGGGGAGGCGTTAGCACTGAAGCTTTCTTT
-,TRBV20-1,TRBJ1-1,-,CSARNPARTLNTEAFF,TGCAGTGCTAGGAACCCTGCGAGGACATTGAACACTGAAGCTTTCTTT
-,TRBV14,TRBJ1-1,once,CASSLGNGLAFF,TGTGCCAGCAGCCTGGGGAACGGATTAGCTTTCTTT
TRBD1,TRBV7-9,TRBJ2-7,once,CASSATGGYNEQYF,TGTGCCAGCAGCGCAACAGGGGGTTATAACGAGCAGTACTTC
TRBD2,TRBV18,TRBJ2-7,-,CASSPGREEQYF,TGTGCCAGCTCACCAGGGAGGGAAGAGCAGTACTTC
-,TRBV29-1,TRBJ1-1,-,CSVTRNTEAFF,TGCAGCGTTACGAGGAACACTGAAGCTTTCTTT